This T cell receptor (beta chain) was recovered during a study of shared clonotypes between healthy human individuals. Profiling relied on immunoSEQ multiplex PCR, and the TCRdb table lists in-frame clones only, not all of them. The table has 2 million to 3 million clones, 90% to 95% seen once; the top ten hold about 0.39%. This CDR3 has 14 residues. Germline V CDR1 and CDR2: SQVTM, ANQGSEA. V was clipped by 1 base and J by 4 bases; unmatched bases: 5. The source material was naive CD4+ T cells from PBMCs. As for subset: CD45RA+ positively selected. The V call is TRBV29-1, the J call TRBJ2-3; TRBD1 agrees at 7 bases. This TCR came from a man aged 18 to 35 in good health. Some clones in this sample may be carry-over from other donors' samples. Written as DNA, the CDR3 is TGCAGCGTTGAAGTAGGGCAGGGGGCAGATACGCAGTATTTT. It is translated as CSVEVGQGADTQYF.